This T cell receptor beta chain appears in the sequencing data of a study of regulatory T cells in long-lasting Graves disease. The CDR3 totals 14 residues. Trimming stripped 1 base from V and 2 bases from J, with 9 bases between. Germline CDR1 SGHRS, CDR2 YFSETQ. Regarding time point: persistent/refractory GD, antithyroid drugs over 5 years with positive TRAb. RNA isolated from PBMCs was used to make the TCR library. Arm-PCR with iRepertoire HTBI primers amplified the CDR3 regions for these TCR beta libraries. TCRdb fed the multiplex PCR reads into MiXCR, producing one record per CDR3 protein. The repertoire holds 350,000 to 500,000 distinct CDR3 sequences, with 21% as singletons. This clonotype came up many times.

The sample consisted of peripheral blood mononuclear cells (PBMCs), taken when the disease was refractory, from a patient treated with antithyroid drugs. This sequence originates from a female donor with Graves disease. V and J are TRBV5-1 and TRBJ2-5; D is perhaps TRBD1 or TRBD2 (5 bases each). CDR3 nucleotides: TGCGCCAGCAGCTTGTTGGGGGATCAAGAGACCCAGTACTTC. Residues: CASSLLGDQETQYF.